This T cell receptor (beta chain) stems from a study of shared clonotypes between healthy human individuals. CDR1 is GTSNPN, CDR2 SVGIG, per germline (reference sequence). Germline trimming cut 4 bases from V and 5 bases from J; bases unmatched to any gene: 5. The length of the CDR3 is 14 residues. Here immunoSEQ multiplex PCR was the method, and the copy in TCRdb shows in-frame clones only, minus some. Here the sample spans a few hundred thousand clones, roughly 91% being singletons. The sequencing sample was made of memory CD8+ T cells sorted from blood. Documented subset: CD45RO+ cells pooled with CCR7-negative TemRA cells. The V gene is TRBV30, the J gene TRBJ2-5; 12 positions match TRBD2. The receptor was derived from a man aged 18 to 29 in good health. The CDR3 loop reads CAWTASGGAETQYF. The CDR3 DNA follows: TGTGCCTGGACGGCTAGCGGGGGGGCCGAGACCCAGTACTTC. Variable domain in full (rest from reference TRBV30 and TRBJ2-5): SQTIHQWPATLVQPVGSPLSLECTVEGTSNPNLYWYRQAAGRGLQLLFYSVGIGQISSEVPQNLSASRPQDRQFILSSKKLLLSDSGFYLCAWTASGGAETQYFGPGTRLLVL.